This T cell receptor (beta chain) stems from a study of vaccination and CD4 T cells after COVID-19. Of note for this clonotype: Its antigen is currently unknown.

Cultured CD4+ T cell DNA underwent sequencing with the Oncomine TCR Beta short-read assay. TCRdb re-derived calls from the PCR reads in MiXCR, one entry per CDR3 protein. The sample carries fewer than 9,500 distinct CDR3 sequences, less than 60% recorded once. Sample treatment: approximately 10-day PBMC culture with coronavirus spike peptide pools or control peptides (ViraFEST assay). Gathered ahead of the COVID-19 pandemic (2011-2018) were the CD4+ T cells of the unexposed donor. PBMC cultures, at 1.5 million to 2.5 million cells per well, received 10 IU/ml IL-2 and 9 to 10 ug/ml peptide pools. This sequence originates from a human donor in good health. Sequences were obtained from CD4+ T cells from blood, cultured in vitro.

The CDR3, as DNA: TGTGCCAGCAGACCGGGACAGGCGTTTGAAAAACTGTTTTTT. Its translation is CASRPGQAFEKLFF. The chain has TRBV28 and TRBJ1-4, with 8 nucleotides matching TRBD1. Germline lookup yields CDR1 MDHEN and CDR2 SYDVKM. The J segment lost 7 bases and the V segment lost 6 bases, leaving 7 bases of the junction unmatched. CDR3 length equals 14 residues. Complete variable domain (other parts from reference TRBV28 and TRBJ1-4): DVKVTQSSRYLVKRTGEKVFLECVQDMDHENMFWYRQDPGLGLRLIYFSYDVKMKEKGDIPEGYSVSREKKERFSLILESASTNQTSMYLCASRPGQAFEKLFFGSGTQLSVL.